The 16 T cell receptor beta chains given below trace back to one sample, sequenced in a study of vaccination and CD4 T cells after COVID-19. Sequenced with the Oncomine TCR Beta short-read assay was DNA taken from cultured CD4+ T cells. TCRdb re-called the PCR reads through MiXCR, storing one row per CDR3 protein. The top ten clones hold about 7.7% of a sample with about 21,000 distinct CDR3 sequences, 45% to 60% of them seen once. Treatment denoted: roughly nine-day PBMC culture with coronavirus spike peptide pools or control peptides (ViraFEST assay). Their antigens are not known. Specimen: CD4+ T cells from blood, cultured in vitro. These receptor sequences come from a human donor who had recovered from COVID-19.

V and J are TRBV28 and TRBJ2-3; a weak D match, TRBD2 (5 bases). The V end was cut by 5 bases, the J end by 5 bases, with 17 bases between. CDR1 and CDR2 (germline): MDHEN, SYDVKM. This CDR3 contains 15 residues. CDR3 sequence reads: CASSEGLAVRDTQYF. The CDR3 coding sequence is TGTGCCAGCAGTGAGGGTCTGGCAGTGAGAGATACGCAGTATTTT.

This sequence joins TRBV6-1 and TRBJ2-4; 12 nucleotides match TRBD2. The ends lost 6 bases at V and 1 base at J; junction bases unmatched: 13. This CDR3 contains 19 residues. The germline V gene has CDR1 MNHNS and CDR2 SASEGT. This CDR3 reads CASSASSGGAGEAKNIQYF. The CDR3 DNA sequence: TGTGCCAGCAGCGCCTCTAGCGGGGGGGCCGGGGAGGCCAAAAACATTCAGTACTTC.

The chain combines TRBV20-1 with TRBJ1-3; D gene unclear. Per germline, CDR1 DFQATT and CDR2 SNEGSKA (reference sequence). The ends were cut back, 6 bases at V and 0 bases at J, with 3 bases in the middle. The CDR3 runs to 11 residues. The CDR3 DNA is TGCAGTGCCCGCTCTGGAAACACCATATATTTT. Protein sequence: CSARSGNTIYF.

This clonotype came up a few times. The chain links TRBV7-7 to TRBJ2-5; no reliable D call. The germline V gene has CDR1 SSHAT and CDR2 FNYEAQ (reference sequence). Trimming shortened V by 7 bases and J by 2 bases, and 11 bases separated the two germline ends. CDR3 length: 13 residues. The CDR3 sequence is CASKIVEQETQYF. Here the CDR3 DNA reads TGTGCCAGCAAAATAGTCGAACAAGAGACCCAGTACTTC.

This clonotype was observed a few times. J is TRBJ1-3 and V is TRBV10-1, with 10 bases matching TRBD1. Germline CDR1 is WNHNN and CDR2 is SYGVQD (reference sequence). The V gene end was trimmed by 6 bases and the J gene end by 0 bases; junction bases not matched to a gene: 5. This CDR3 spans 16 amino acids. The CDR3 DNA is TGCGCCAGCAGCCCGGGACAGGGGAGCTCTGGAAACACCATATATTTT. It specifies CASSPGQGSSGNTIYF.

The chain combines TRBV30 with TRBJ2-7; 9 bases fit TRBD1. V shed 0 bases and J 4 bases; nucleotides not matched to a gene: 7. The CDR3 is 15 amino acids. From germline, CDR1 is GTSNPN and CDR2 SVGIG (reference sequence). This CDR3 is CAWSVSPTGGYEQYF. For the CDR3, the DNA is TGTGCCTGGAGTGTAAGCCCGACAGGGGGTTACGAGCAGTACTTC.

The gene calls are TRBV28 and TRBJ2-3, with 9 bases lining up with TRBD2. CDR3 length equals 16 residues. Germline-derived CDR1 and CDR2 are MDHEN and SYDVKM. Unmatched junction bases numbered 11, after V lost 5 bases and J lost 5 bases. The CDR3 DNA reads TGTGCCAGCAGTCTCTCTAGCGGGGTGTCGTTAGATACGCAGTATTTT. Translated: CASSLSSGVSLDTQYF.

The V call is TRBV2, the J call TRBJ1-6; 8 bases agree with TRBD1. With V trimmed by 6 bases and J by 6 bases, 4 bases remained unmatched. The germline CDR1 and CDR2 sequences are SNHLY and FYNNEI. This CDR3 is built from 14 residues. The DNA of the CDR3 is TGTGCCAGCAGCAAGGACAGGGTTAATTCACCCCTCCACTTT. This translates into CASSKDRVNSPLHF.

This clonotype has a handful of counts. V is TRBV6-1 and J is TRBJ1-5; D might be TRBD1 (6 bases). V was clipped by 5 bases and J by 3 bases, with 17 bases between them. CDR1 is MNHNS and CDR2 is SASEGT in the germline V gene. The CDR3 contains 16 residues. The CDR3 bases are TGTGCCAGCAGTCCTCCCACTAACAGGGACAATCAGCCCCAGCATTTT. Its protein is CASSPPTNRDNQPQHF.

The chain combines TRBV19 with TRBJ1-1, with D tentatively TRBD1 (5 bases). This CDR3 contains 15 residues. V was cut by 5 bases and J by 6 bases, with 19 bases left in between. The V gene's germline CDR1 is LNHDA and CDR2 SQIVND (reference sequence). The CDR3 spells CASSPRQLGTAEAFF. Written as DNA, the CDR3 is TGTGCCAGTAGTCCCCGACAGTTGGGAACGGCTGAAGCTTTCTTT.

Only a few counts were recorded for this clonotype. The rearrangement links TRBV20-1 to TRBJ2-7; D ambiguous. V was clipped by 4 bases and J by 0 bases, with 13 bases between them. CDR1 is DFQATT and CDR2 is SNEGSKA in the germline V gene (reference sequence). The CDR3 is 14 amino acids. CDR3 nucleotides: TGCAGTGCTAACGGATTCTTGAGCTCCTACGAGCAGTACTTC. It translates to CSANGFLSSYEQYF.

This clonotype was counted a few times. V is TRBV6-1 and J is TRBJ1-5; D is possibly TRBD1 (5 bases). The CDR3 extends over 13 amino acids. Trimming stripped 6 bases from V and 6 bases from J, with 12 bases between. CDR1 and CDR2 (germline): MNHNS, SASEGT. CDR3 bases: TGTGCCAGCAGACAGGAGAGGTCTCAGCCCCAGCATTTT. Translating gives CASRQERSQPQHF.

The V and J genes are TRBV6-5 and TRBJ2-1; 15 positions agree with TRBD2. V lost 3 bases and J lost 3; bases outside the gene matches: 9. Germline V gives CDR1 MNHEY, CDR2 SVGAGI. The CDR3 has 19 residues. The CDR3 loop reads CASSYTWTSGGAGYNEQFF. The DNA for the CDR3 is TGTGCCAGCAGTTATACTTGGACTAGCGGGGGGGCCGGCTACAATGAGCAGTTCTTC.

The rearrangement uses TRBV6-1 and TRBJ1-2; D unresolved. V lost 3 bases, J lost 7 bases, and 18 bases lay in between. CDR3 length: 15 amino acids. Germline CDR1 reads MNHNS; CDR2 reads SASEGT. The DNA of the CDR3 is TGTGCCAGCAGTGACCCCGGCGCAGCCTGGGGTGGCTACACCTTC. It yields the protein CASSDPGAAWGGYTF.

V is TRBV6-5 and J is TRBJ2-3, with 8 positions matching TRBD1. The CDR3 has 14 residues. Germline assignment: CDR1 MNHEY and CDR2 SVGAGI. The ends lost 4 bases at V and 4 bases at J; junction bases unmatched: 4. The CDR3 nucleotides read TGTGCCAGCAGTTTCCAGGGGGCGGCAGATACGCAGTATTTT. It codes for CASSFQGAADTQYF.

The rearrangement joins TRBV12-3 or TRBV12-4 to TRBJ1-1; D not resolved. This CDR3 contains 15 residues. The germline V and J ends were trimmed by 3 bases and 2 bases, with 13 bases remaining between them. For the CDR3, the DNA is TGTGCCAGCAGTTTTAGTGGCACTCCAAACACTGAAGCTTTCTTT. Translation: CASSFSGTPNTEAFF.